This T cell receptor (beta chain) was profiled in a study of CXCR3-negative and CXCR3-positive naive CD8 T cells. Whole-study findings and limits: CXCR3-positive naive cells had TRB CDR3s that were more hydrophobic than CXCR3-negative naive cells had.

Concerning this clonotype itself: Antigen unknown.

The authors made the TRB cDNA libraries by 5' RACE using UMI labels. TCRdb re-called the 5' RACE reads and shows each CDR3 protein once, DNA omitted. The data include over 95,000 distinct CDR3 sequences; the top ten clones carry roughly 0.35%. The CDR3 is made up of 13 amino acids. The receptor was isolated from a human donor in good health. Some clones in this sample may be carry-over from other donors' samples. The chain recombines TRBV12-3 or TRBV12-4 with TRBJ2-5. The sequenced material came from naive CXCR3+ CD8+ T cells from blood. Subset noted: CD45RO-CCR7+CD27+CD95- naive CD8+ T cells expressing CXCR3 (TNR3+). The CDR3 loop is CASSPGYQETQYF.